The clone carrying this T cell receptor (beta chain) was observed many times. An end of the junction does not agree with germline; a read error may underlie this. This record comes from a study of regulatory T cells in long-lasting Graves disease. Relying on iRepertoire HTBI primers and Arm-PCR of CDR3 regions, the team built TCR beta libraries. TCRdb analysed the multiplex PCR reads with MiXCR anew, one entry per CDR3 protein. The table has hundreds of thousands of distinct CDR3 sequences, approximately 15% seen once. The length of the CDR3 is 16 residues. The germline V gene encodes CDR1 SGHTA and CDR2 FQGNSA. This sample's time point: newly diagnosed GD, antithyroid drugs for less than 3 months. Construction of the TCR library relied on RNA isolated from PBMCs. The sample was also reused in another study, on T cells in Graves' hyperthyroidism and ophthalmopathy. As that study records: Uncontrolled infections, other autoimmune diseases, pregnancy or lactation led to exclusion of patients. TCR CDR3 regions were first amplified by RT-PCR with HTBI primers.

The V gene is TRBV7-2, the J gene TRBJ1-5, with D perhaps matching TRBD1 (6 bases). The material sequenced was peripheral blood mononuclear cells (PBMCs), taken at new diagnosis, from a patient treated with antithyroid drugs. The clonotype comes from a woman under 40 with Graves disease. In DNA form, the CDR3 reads TGCGCCAGCAGCTTGGCCGGGGGGGCCGGCAATCAGCCCCAGCATTTT. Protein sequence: CASSLAGGAGNQPQHF. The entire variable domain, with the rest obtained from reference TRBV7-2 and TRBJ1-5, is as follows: GAGVSQSPSNKVTEKGKDVELRCDPISGHTALYWYRQSLGQGLEFLIYFQGNSAPDKSGLPSDRFSAERTGGSVSTLTIQRTQQEDSAVYLCASSLAGGAGNQPQHFGDGTRLSIL.